The 26 T cell receptor beta chains presented below share a single source sample, sequenced in a study of siplizumab effects on memory and regulatory T cells. The method was immunoSEQ multiplex PCR; TCRdb's version includes in-frame clones alone and lacks a portion of them. The table lists more than 85,000 clones, 92% of them singletons. Sequenced material: Tregs sorted from blood. These receptors originate from a human donor in good health.

The V gene is TRBV28, the J gene TRBJ2-4, with TRBD2 identical over 8 bases. In germline, CDR1 is MDHEN, CDR2 SYDVKM. After removal of 6 bases from V and 1 base from J, the junction contained 5 bases not matched to a gene. This CDR3 has 15 amino acids. The CDR3 DNA reads TGTGCCAGCAGCCTTAGCGGGATTGCCAAAAACATTCAGTACTTC. Protein: CASSLSGIAKNIQYF. The full variable domain, completed using reference TRBV28 and TRBJ2-4, is DVKVTQSSRYLVKRTGEKVFLECVQDMDHENMFWYRQDPGLGLRLIYFSYDVKMKEKGDIPEGYSVSREKKERFSLILESASTNQTSMYLCASSLSGIAKNIQYFGAGTRLSVL.

This chain joins TRBV10-3 and TRBJ1-1; 7 nucleotides match TRBD1. Germline lookup yields CDR1 ENHRY and CDR2 SYGVKD. CDR3 length: 17 residues. Unmatched junction bases numbered 14, after V lost 7 bases and J lost 0 bases. The CDR3 bases are TGTGCCATCACGCGGACAGGCCCTACCACTATGAACACTGAAGCTTTCTTT. It translates to CAITRTGPTTMNTEAFF.

This clone was seen once. The chain links TRBV7-9 to TRBJ1-3; no clear D gene. The CDR3 totals 12 residues. Germline V gives CDR1 SEHNR, CDR2 FQNEAQ (reference sequence). V was pared by 1 base and J by 4 bases, with 2 bases between. CDR3 nucleotide sequence: TGTGCCAGCAGCTTAGAAGGAAACACCATATATTTT. Residues: CASSLEGNTIYF.

The chain recombines TRBV10-3 with TRBJ1-5; 7 bases fit TRBD1. Germline-derived CDR1 and CDR2 are ENHRY and SYGVKD. Germline trimming cut 10 bases from V and 3 bases from J; bases unmatched to any gene: 6. The CDR3 contains 13 residues. This CDR3 is CATTGDLNQPQHF. DNA for the CDR3: TGTGCCACCACAGGGGATCTCAATCAGCCCCAGCATTTT.

This chain joins TRBV6-5 and TRBJ2-3, with 10 bases that match TRBD2. This CDR3 comprises 15 residues. J was trimmed by 0 bases and V by 5 bases; bases with no gene match: 2. Looked up from germline, CDR1 is MNHEY and CDR2 is SVGAGI. The CDR3 loop reads CASSHSGGSTDTQYF. The DNA for the CDR3 is TGTGCCAGCAGTCATAGCGGGGGGAGCACAGATACGCAGTATTTT.

CDR3 DNA sequence: TGTGCCAGCAGCTTAGATGGCGGGGCCACGCAGTATTTT. The encoded protein is CASSLDGGATQYF. This chain connects TRBV7-2 to TRBJ2-3, with D possibly TRBD2 on 6 matching bases. The V end was cut by 1 base, the J end by 9 bases, with 11 bases between. This CDR3 spans 13 amino acids. Germline-derived CDR1 and CDR2 are SGHTA and FQGNSA.

The rearrangement links TRBV19 to TRBJ2-7; D not certain. V shed 1 base and J shed 5 bases, with 9 bases lying between them. Germline CDR1 LNHDA, CDR2 SQIVND (reference sequence). CDR3 length equals 13 residues. DNA of the CDR3: TGTGCCAGTAGTATAGCAGGACCCCACGAGCAGTACTTC. Translation gives CASSIAGPHEQYF.

V gene TRBV15 combines with J gene TRBJ2-1; 8 bases are a match to TRBD2. In germline, CDR1 is LNHNV, CDR2 YYDKDF (reference sequence). This CDR3 spans 21 amino acids. Trimming at V came to 2 bases and at J to 10 bases, leaving 28 bases not matched to a gene. CDR3 region: CATSRHIPGLEPGRAFREQFF. DNA for the CDR3: TGTGCCACCAGCAGACACATCCCGGGACTAGAGCCGGGCCGGGCCTTCCGAGAGCAGTTCTTC.

J is TRBJ2-2 and V is TRBV6-7; D is tentatively TRBD1 or TRBD2 (5 bases each). TRBV6-7 is an ORF; its function is uncertain. With 5 bases removed from V and 0 bases from J, the gap between germline ends came to 37 bases. This CDR3 spans 24 amino acids. DNA of the CDR3: TGTGCCAGCAGTGGACCGCAGGGAGCTCAACCCCCCTTACCCGTTTCAACGAACACCGGGGAGCTGTTTTTT. Translation gives CASSGPQGAQPPLPVSTNTGELFF.

The V call is TRBV7-6, the J call TRBJ2-1; 14 bases fit TRBD2. The CDR3 runs 21 residues. Germline assignment: CDR1 SGHVS and CDR2 FNYEAQ. V gave up 1 base and J gave up 5 bases; unmatched junction bases: 16. CDR3 in amino acids: CASSLVPAAGLAGGQNNEQFF. CDR3 in DNA: TGTGCCAGCAGCTTAGTTCCTGCGGCTGGACTAGCGGGGGGACAAAACAATGAGCAGTTCTTC. The whole variable domain, remainder taken from reference TRBV7-6 and TRBJ2-1, is GAGVSQSPRYKVTKRGQDVALRCDPISGHVSLYWYRQALGQGPEFLTYFNYEAQQDKSGLPNDRFSAERPEGSISTLTIQRTEQRDSAMYRCASSLVPAAGLAGGQNNEQFFGPGTRLTVL.

V is TRBV19 and J is TRBJ2-2; D perhaps matches TRBD2 (6 bases). The CDR3 has 16 residues. Germline CDR1 LNHDA, CDR2 SQIVND (reference sequence). The V and J ends lost 7 bases and 0 bases respectively, with 15 bases between them. This CDR3 is CASKPRSGPNTGELFF. The CDR3 DNA reads TGTGCCAGTAAACCTCGTAGCGGACCGAACACCGGGGAGCTGTTTTTT.

This chain joins TRBV6-6 and TRBJ2-7; TRBD1 is a possible D gene (6 bases). Trimming removed 6 bases at V and 5 bases at J, with 11 bases between. The CDR3 is 12 residues long. CDR1 is MNHNY, CDR2 SVGAGI, per germline (reference sequence). Here the CDR3 DNA reads TGTGCCAGCAGCCGTTCAGGGGACGAGCAGTACTTC. It specifies CASSRSGDEQYF.

The J gene is TRBJ2-7, the V gene TRBV5-1; 9 positions agree with TRBD1. This CDR3 has 15 amino acids. CDR1 is SGHRS, CDR2 YFSETQ, per germline. V was clipped by 1 base and J by 2 bases; unmatched bases: 4. CDR3 coding DNA: TGCGCCAGCAGCTTGACGGGACAGGGTCCCTACGAGCAGTACTTC. It specifies CASSLTGQGPYEQYF.

The rearrangement links TRBV18 to TRBJ1-4; 8 bases align to TRBD1. After removal of 2 bases from V and 8 bases from J, the junction contained 4 bases not matched to a gene. The CDR3 totals 14 residues. The germline CDR1 and CDR2 sequences are KGHSH and LQKENI. DNA for the CDR3: TGTGCCAGCTCACCAAGACAGGGGCTCGAAAAACTGTTTTTT. This translates into CASSPRQGLEKLFF.

This chain connects TRBV7-2 to TRBJ1-2; the D gene is possibly TRBD1 (6 bases). The germline gives CDR1 SGHTA, CDR2 FQGNSA. The CDR3 contains 13 residues. V was clipped by 3 bases and J by 5 bases, with 10 bases between them. This CDR3 reads CASSLDRTYGYTF. CDR3 nucleotides: TGTGCCAGCAGCTTGGACAGAACTTATGGCTACACCTTC.

The V call is TRBV6-5, the J call TRBJ2-1; maybe TRBD1 (6 bases). The CDR3 totals 12 residues. Germline assignment: CDR1 MNHEY and CDR2 SVGAGI. The V end was cut by 2 bases, the J end by 7 bases, with 6 bases between. CDR3 protein: CASSYTGNEQFF. The CDR3 region has the DNA TGTGCCAGCAGTTACACAGGGAATGAGCAGTTCTTC.

The chain couples TRBV19 to TRBJ2-2; D is possibly TRBD1 or TRBD2 (5 bases each). Germline V CDR1 and CDR2: LNHDA, SQIVND (reference sequence). The length of the CDR3 is 14 residues. The V end lost 7 bases, the J end lost 3 bases, and 12 bases lay between the germline ends. The CDR3 DNA is TGTGCCAGTAAGAGGGGCAGAGACACCGGGGAGCTGTTTTTT. It yields the protein CASKRGRDTGELFF.

V and J are TRBV5-1 and TRBJ1-1; D is uncertain. V dropped 2 bases and J dropped 3 bases, with 14 bases sitting between them. CDR1 SGHRS and CDR2 YFSETQ come from the germline V gene. The CDR3 has 15 residues. Written as DNA, the CDR3 is TGCGCCAGCAGCTTCCTTTTCGAGGTGCACACTGAAGCTTTCTTT. Its protein is CASSFLFEVHTEAFF.

This CDR3 reads CAITKEADSYEQYF. The CDR3 coding sequence is TGTGCCATCACGAAGGAAGCAGACTCCTACGAGCAGTACTTC. This chain links TRBV10-3 with TRBJ2-7, with D unresolved. This CDR3 is built from 14 residues. Trimming removed 7 bases at V and 0 bases at J, with 13 bases between. Germline V gives CDR1 ENHRY, CDR2 SYGVKD.

This chain links TRBV12-5 with TRBJ1-4; D remains unclear. Germline CDR1 LGHNT, CDR2 FRNRAP. V was pared by 4 bases and J by 3 bases, with 9 bases between. The CDR3 has 14 amino acids. The CDR3 DNA reads TGTGCTAGTGGTTCAGGCGGGGCTAATGAAAAACTGTTTTTT. Its protein is CASGSGGANEKLFF. Full variable domain (remainder filled in from reference TRBV12-5 and TRBJ1-4): DARVTQTPRHKVTEMGQEVTMRCQPILGHNTVFWYRQTMMQGLELLAYFRNRAPLDDSGMPKDRFSAEMPDATLATLKIQPSEPRDSAVYFCASGSGGANEKLFFGSGTQLSVL.

V gene TRBV6-6 combines with J gene TRBJ2-7; TRBD2 might be the D (5 bases). Germline-derived CDR1 and CDR2 are MNHNY and SVGAGI (reference sequence). The ends were cut back, 2 bases at V and 5 bases at J, with 7 bases in the middle. The CDR3 has 12 amino acids. CDR3 in amino acids: CASSYTGNEQYF. CDR3 nucleotides: TGTGCCAGCAGTTACACCGGGAACGAGCAGTACTTC.

This sequence joins TRBV6-5 and TRBJ1-3; no firm D call. The germline gives CDR1 MNHEY, CDR2 SVGAGI. V was shortened by 4 bases and J by 4 bases, with 17 bases between the two germline ends. This CDR3 region has 16 residues. The CDR3 DNA is TGTGCCAGCAGTTTCTTCCCTGTCAAGGCGGGAAACACCATATATTTT. Protein product: CASSFFPVKAGNTIYF.

The J gene is TRBJ2-7, the V gene TRBV6-5; the D is unclear. Trimming took 7 bases from V and 2 from J, leaving 9 bases between them. CDR3 length equals 12 residues. Germline values: CDR1 MNHEY, CDR2 SVGAGI. The DNA of the CDR3 is TGTGCCAGCACGGATTTTGCCTACGAGCAGTACTTC. Amino acid sequence: CASTDFAYEQYF.

The V and J genes are TRBV7-9 and TRBJ1-4; unclear D gene. The CDR3 is 15 residues long. V lost 3 bases, J lost 4 bases, and 12 bases lay in between. Germline CDR1 is SEHNR and CDR2 is FQNEAQ (reference sequence). CDR3 DNA: TGTGCCAGCAGCTTTAAAGGGCCGAGTAATGAAAAACTGTTTTTT. Its translation is CASSFKGPSNEKLFF.

The V call is TRBV4-1, the J call TRBJ2-1, with 9 nucleotides matching TRBD1. The junction had 8 bases not matched to a gene; V was cut back by 3 bases and J by 5 bases. Germline V lookup: CDR1 MGHRA, CDR2 YSYEKL. The CDR3 runs 16 residues. The CDR3 region has the DNA TGCGCCAGCAGCCACCCTGGGACAGGGCGAAACAATGAGCAGTTCTTC. Translation: CASSHPGTGRNNEQFF.

CDR3 loop: CASSPRTGQETQYF. CDR3 DNA sequence: TGTGCCAGCTCACCTAGGACAGGACAAGAGACCCAGTACTTC. The genes are TRBV18 and TRBJ2-5; TRBD1 aligns across 7 bases. The CDR3 loop spans 14 amino acids. V dropped 3 bases and J dropped 2; count of bases not matched to a gene: 3. The germline gives CDR1 KGHSH, CDR2 LQKENI.